The following is a T cell receptor (beta chain) sequence with its context. Its antigen is still unknown. Via MiXCR, TCRdb re-called the multiplex PCR reads, giving one row per CDR3 protein. The sample carries about 170,000 distinct CDR3 sequences, more than 25% recorded once. Breast cancer patients provided tissue from their axillary draining lymph nodes. This record comes from a study of breast tumors, draining lymph nodes, adjacent tissues. The CDR3 spans 14 residues. V was clipped by 2 bases and J by 6 bases, with 14 bases between them. Germline V gives CDR1 MNHNY, CDR2 SVGAGI (reference sequence). Study-level findings and limits: Compared with basal-like, luminal-like tumors shared significantly more repertoire with nontumor tissue. Tumors had less TCR diversity than lymph nodes, more than nontumor tissue.

Sequencing was carried out using axillary lymph node tissue. The TCR originated in a female donor with breast cancer. Some clones in this sample may be carry-over from other donors' samples. This chain uses TRBV6-6 with TRBJ2-7; D might be TRBD1 or TRBD2, each matching 6 bases. CDR3 DNA sequence: TGTGCCAGCAGTTACGTACAGGGACTCCGCGAGCAGTACTTC. Its translation: CASSYVQGLREQYF.